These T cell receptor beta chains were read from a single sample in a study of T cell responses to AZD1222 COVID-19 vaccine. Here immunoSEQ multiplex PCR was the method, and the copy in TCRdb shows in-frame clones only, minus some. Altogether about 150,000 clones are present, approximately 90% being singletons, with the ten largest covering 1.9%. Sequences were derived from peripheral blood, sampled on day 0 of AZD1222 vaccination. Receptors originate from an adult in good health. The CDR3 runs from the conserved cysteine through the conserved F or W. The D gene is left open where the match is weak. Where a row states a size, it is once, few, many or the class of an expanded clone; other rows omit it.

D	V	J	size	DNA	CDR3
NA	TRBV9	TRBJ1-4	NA	TGTGCCAGCAGCGTAGGGGCAGATAATGAAAAACTGTTTTTT	CASSVGADNEKLFF
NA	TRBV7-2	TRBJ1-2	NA	TGTGCCAGCACCCCCCGGGCGCTAAACTATGGCTACACCTTC	CASTPRALNYGYTF
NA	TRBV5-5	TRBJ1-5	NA	TGTGCCAGCAGCGATCTCTTGTCTAATCAGCCCCAGCATTTT	CASSDLLSNQPQHF
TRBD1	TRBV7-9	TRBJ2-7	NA	TGTGCCAGCACCCCAGAGGGACAGGGACGCCACGAGCAGTACTTC	CASTPEGQGRHEQYF
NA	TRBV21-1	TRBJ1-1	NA	TGTGCCAGCAGCAAAGTAGTAGGATCCACTGAAGCTTTCTTT	CASSKVVGSTEAFF
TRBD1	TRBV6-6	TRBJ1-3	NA	TGTGCCAGCAGCCGATCCGGGACAGGGCCTTATGGAAACACCATATATTTT	CASSRSGTGPYGNTIYF
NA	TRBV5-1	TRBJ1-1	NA	TGCGCCAGCAGCTTGGCCACTGGCACTGAAGCTTTCTTT	CASSLATGTEAFF
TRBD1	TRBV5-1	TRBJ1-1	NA	TGCGCCAGCAGCTTCACCGGGACAGGGTTAAACACTGAAGCTTTCTTT	CASSFTGTGLNTEAFF
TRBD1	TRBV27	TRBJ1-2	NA	TGTGCCAGCCGCGGACAGGGGGCAGAAGGCTACACCTTC	CASRGQGAEGYTF
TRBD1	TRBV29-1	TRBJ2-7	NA	TGCAGCGTTGAAGGAGGCCGGGACAGGGGCTACGAGCAGTACTTC	CSVEGGRDRGYEQYF
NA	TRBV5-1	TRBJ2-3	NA	TGCGCCAGCAGGGGGGGTACAGACACAGATACGCAGTATTTT	CASRGGTDTDTQYF
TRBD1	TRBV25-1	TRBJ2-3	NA	TGTGCCAGCAGTCCCCTCGGGCAGGGGGCCTTTTCAGATACGCAGTATTTT	CASSPLGQGAFSDTQYF
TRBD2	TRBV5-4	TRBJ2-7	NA	TGTGCCAGCAGCTTGGGTAGCGGGTACGAGCAGTACTTC	CASSLGSGYEQYF
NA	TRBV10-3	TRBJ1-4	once	TGTGCCACCCAGGGTGCTTCAACTAATGAAAAACTGTTTTTT	CATQGASTNEKLFF
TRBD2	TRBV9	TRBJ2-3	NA	TGTGCCAGCAGCGCGAGGACTAGCGGGGTTTGGTCAGATACGCAGTATTTT	CASSARTSGVWSDTQYF
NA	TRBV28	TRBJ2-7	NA	TGTGCCAGCAGTTTATTAATCCCCCCCTACGAGCAGTACTTC	CASSLLIPPYEQYF
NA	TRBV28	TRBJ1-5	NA	TGTGCCAGCAGTACCCACCTTGGGATACAGGCAGATCAGCCCCAGCATTTT	CASSTHLGIQADQPQHF
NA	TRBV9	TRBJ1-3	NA	TGTGCCAGCAGCGTAGTTGGTAGCTCTGGAAACACCATATATTTT	CASSVVGSSGNTIYF
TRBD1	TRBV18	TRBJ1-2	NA	TGTGCCAGCTCATCGGGACAGGGAGGATTCTATGGCTACACCTTC	CASSSGQGGFYGYTF
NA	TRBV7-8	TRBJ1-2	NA	TGTGCCAGCAGCTTACAGCCGCCGTCGGGCTACACCTTC	CASSLQPPSGYTF